Below, one T cell receptor beta chain is given with its context. TCRdb keeps only in-frame clones here, not all; method: immunoSEQ multiplex PCR. The sample has 20,000 to 25,000 clones; approximately 95% are singletons. The data were obtained in a study of regulatory and conventional T cells in RAG deficiency. Genomic DNA came from blood conventional CD4+ T cells gated CD25-low CD127-high. The CDR3 covers 12 residues. V lost 6 bases, J lost 2 bases, and 8 bases lay in between. The V gene's germline CDR1 is LNHDA and CDR2 SQIVND (reference sequence). The same specimen was also included in a second study, on regulatory T cells. That work states: Primers: 52 TRBV forward and 13 TRBJ reverse.

Sequencing was done on a sample of CD25- CD4+ T cells sorted from blood. The TCR was taken from a human donor in good health. The chain joins TRBV19 to TRBJ2-7; D is uncertain. The CDR3 coding sequence is TGTGCCAGTAGGAACGGAGCCTACGAGCAGTACTTC. It translates to CASRNGAYEQYF.